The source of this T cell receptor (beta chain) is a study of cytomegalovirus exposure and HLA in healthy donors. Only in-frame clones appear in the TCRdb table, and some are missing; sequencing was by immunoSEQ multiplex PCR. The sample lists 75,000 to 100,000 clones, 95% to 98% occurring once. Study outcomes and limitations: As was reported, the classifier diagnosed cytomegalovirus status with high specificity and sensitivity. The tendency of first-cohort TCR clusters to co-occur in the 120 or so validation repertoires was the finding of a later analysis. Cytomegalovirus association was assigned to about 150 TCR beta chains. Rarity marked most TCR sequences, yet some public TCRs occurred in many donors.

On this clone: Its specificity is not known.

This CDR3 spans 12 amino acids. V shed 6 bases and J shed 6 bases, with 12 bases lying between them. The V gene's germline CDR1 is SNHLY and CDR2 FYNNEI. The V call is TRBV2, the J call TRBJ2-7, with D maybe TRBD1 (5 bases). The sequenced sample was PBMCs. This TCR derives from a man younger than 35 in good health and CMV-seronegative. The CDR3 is CASSPDRPEQYF. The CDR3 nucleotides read TGTGCCAGCAGCCCTGACAGACCCGAGCAGTACTTC.